This is a list of T cell receptor beta chains from one sample in a study of OX40 agonist ivuxolimab in advanced cancers. The assay was immunoSEQ multiplex PCR, and TCRdb's table has in-frame clones only and misses some. Of nearly 70,000 clones in the sample, 86% are singletons; the top ten hold roughly 8.6%. Sequencing used CD4+ or CD8+ T cells sorted from blood, obtained in a trial of the OX40 agonist ivuxolimab. The receptors come from an adult with an advanced solid tumor such as melanoma, head and neck, liver or kidney cancer. Both conserved end residues are part of each CDR3. Fields, in order: CDR3 DNA, CDR3 protein, clone size, D gene, V gene, J gene. A D gene is named only where the DNA matches it firmly. Some rows have no size entry. The others give once, few or many, or a class for an expanded clone.

TGTGCCATCAGTGAGGTTGAAGGGGGTGAGCAGTTCTTC	CAISEVEGGEQFF	-	-	TRBV10-3	TRBJ2-1
TGTGCCATTTCCGAGGCCCTAAGGGGCACCGGGGAGCTGTTTTTT	CAISEALRGTGELFF	-	-	TRBV10-3	TRBJ2-2
TGTGCCAGCAGCCGGGACAGGGCGGCAGATACGCAGTATTTT	CASSRDRAADTQYF	-	TRBD1	TRBV5-5	TRBJ2-3
TGCGCCAGCAGCTTGGGGGGCAGCCAAGAGACCCAGTACTTC	CASSLGGSQETQYF	-	-	TRBV5-1	TRBJ2-5
TGTGCCAGCAGCAGAGACAGCGCTGAAGCTTTCTTT	CASSRDSAEAFF	-	-	TRBV7-9	TRBJ1-1
TGTGCCAGCAGCTTTAGGGGCGGCCTTTCGGGCGGTAACTATGGCTACACCTTC	CASSFRGGLSGGNYGYTF	-	-	TRBV5-8	TRBJ1-2
TGTGCCAGCAGTTACAAGGAGACCCAGTACTTC	CASSYKETQYF	-	-	TRBV6-5	TRBJ2-5
TGTGCCAGCAGTTACTCGAAGGGAGAAAAACTGTTTTTT	CASSYSKGEKLFF	once	-	TRBV6-5	TRBJ1-4
TGTGCCAGTAGTGACAGCAATCAGCCCCAGCATTTT	CASSDSNQPQHF	few	-	TRBV19	TRBJ1-5
TGTGCCAGCAGTTACCGGGCCAGTAACACCGGGGAGCTGTTTTTT	CASSYRASNTGELFF	-	-	TRBV6-5	TRBJ2-2
TGTGCCAGCAGCTTGGGAGCCACCTTGACAGATACGCAGTATTTT	CASSLGATLTDTQYF	few	-	TRBV5-6	TRBJ2-3
TGTGCCAGCAGCCAAGTTGGGACAGTTTACGAGCAGTACTTC	CASSQVGTVYEQYF	few	TRBD1	TRBV4-2	TRBJ2-7
TGCAGTGCTAGGGAGGGGGTCGAGCAGTACTTC	CSAREGVEQYF	-	-	TRBV20-1	TRBJ2-7
TGTGCCATCAGTGGGGGGGGGAACACTGAAGCTTTCTTT	CAISGGGNTEAFF	-	-	TRBV10-3	TRBJ1-1
TGTGCTAGTTATACATTTTCTGGCGGGGAGCTGTTTTTT	CASYTFSGGELFF	-	-	TRBV12-5	TRBJ2-2
TGTGCCAGCAGCTTCGGGACTAGCGTAAACTTTGGGACCCAGTACTTC	CASSFGTSVNFGTQYF	-	TRBD2	TRBV7-3	TRBJ2-5
TGTGCCAGCAGCTTAGATATATTCCCCTACGAGCAGTACTTC	CASSLDIFPYEQYF	-	-	TRBV11-2	TRBJ2-7
TGTGCCAGCAGCTCCGGACTCCTCACAGATACGCAGTATTTT	CASSSGLLTDTQYF	-	-	TRBV7-3	TRBJ2-3
TGTGCCAGCAGCCACCTTGGGGGATACGAGCAGTACTTC	CASSHLGGYEQYF	-	-	TRBV11-2	TRBJ2-7
TGTGCCAGCAGCTCCCCGACACCCTACAATGAGCAGTTCTTC	CASSSPTPYNEQFF	-	-	TRBV7-2	TRBJ2-1
TGCGCCAGCAGCCTCATCGGGCCACATAATTCACCCCTCCACTTT	CASSLIGPHNSPLHF	few	-	TRBV5-1	TRBJ1-6
TGTGCCATCAGTTTGACAGAGCTGAATTCACCCCTCCACTTT	CAISLTELNSPLHF	-	-	TRBV10-3	TRBJ1-6
TGTGCCAGCAGTTCCACACGGGGACAGCACCACTACGAGCAGTACTTC	CASSSTRGQHHYEQYF	-	TRBD1	TRBV27	TRBJ2-7
TGCGCCAGCAGCTTGGAGCGGGGCGGGGAGACCCAGTACTTC	CASSLERGGETQYF	-	TRBD2	TRBV5-1	TRBJ2-5
TGTGCCAGCTCCCGCCGACAGGGCGATAATTCACCCCTCCACTTT	CASSRRQGDNSPLHF	-	TRBD1	TRBV18	TRBJ1-6
TGTGCCAGCAGTTACCTAACAGGGGATATCACTGAAGCTTTCTTT	CASSYLTGDITEAFF	-	TRBD1	TRBV6-6	TRBJ1-1
TGTGCCAGCCTGCGCCCCCAGCGGGACAGGGCTGGCTACACCTTC	CASLRPQRDRAGYTF	-	TRBD1	TRBV9	TRBJ1-2
TGTGCCAGCAGCTTAGCGCCTGGCGGTACGCAGTATTTT	CASSLAPGGTQYF	-	-	TRBV7-2	TRBJ2-3
TGTGCCAGCAGTGAAGCGGGACAGGGTTATGGCTACACCTTC	CASSEAGQGYGYTF	once	TRBD1	TRBV2	TRBJ1-2
TGCAGCGCACTGGGACAGGGGGCTTCAAATACGCAGTATTTT	CSALGQGASNTQYF	few	TRBD1	TRBV29-1	TRBJ2-3
TGTGCCAGCTCACCAAATAGTTTGGATACGCAGTATTTT	CASSPNSLDTQYF	-	-	TRBV18	TRBJ2-3
TGTGCCAGCAGTTTCGACTCCGGGACAGAAATTCGAAAACTGTTTTTT	CASSFDSGTEIRKLFF	-	TRBD1	TRBV6-5	TRBJ1-4
TGTGCCAGTAGTACATCCCACAGGGGTGGAGATCAGCCCCAGCATTTT	CASSTSHRGGDQPQHF	-	TRBD1	TRBV19	TRBJ1-5
TGCGCCAGCAGCTGGGGACTAGGGTACAATGAGCAGTTCTTC	CASSWGLGYNEQFF	-	TRBD2	TRBV5-1	TRBJ2-1
TGTGCCAGCAGTGCGTTAGGACGGCTCAACACTGAAGCTTTCTTT	CASSALGRLNTEAFF	-	-	TRBV6-1	TRBJ1-1
TGTGCCGGCCGGGACCCATCCAAACACGCTGAAGCTTTCTTT	CAGRDPSKHAEAFF	-	-	TRBV6-5	TRBJ1-1
TGTGCCAGCAGCAAACAGGGTTTAAGCAATCAGCCCCAGCATTTT	CASSKQGLSNQPQHF	-	-	TRBV6-5	TRBJ1-5
TGTGCCAGCAGTCTCCTGAGCGGGACTGAGGCTTTCTTT	CASSLLSGTEAFF	once	-	TRBV27	TRBJ1-1
TGTGCCATTAAAGCGGGGAACACCGGGGAGCTGTTTTTT	CAIKAGNTGELFF	-	-	TRBV28	TRBJ2-2
TGTGCCAGCAGAGATACAGGGAGTGGAAACACCATATATTTT	CASRDTGSGNTIYF	-	-	TRBV6-5	TRBJ1-3
TGTGCCACCAGCAGAGGGGGCGCGAACACCGGGGAGCTGTTTTTT	CATSRGGANTGELFF	few	-	TRBV15	TRBJ2-2
TGCGCCAGCAGCTTAAGCGGGGGGCAAGAGACCCAGTACTTC	CASSLSGGQETQYF	-	TRBD2	TRBV5-1	TRBJ2-5
TGTGCCAGCAAGGTGCAATCTGGGGCCAACGTCCTGACTTTC	CASKVQSGANVLTF	-	-	TRBV6-6	TRBJ2-6
TGTGCCACCAGCAGAGAACCCTACAATGAGCAGTTCTTC	CATSREPYNEQFF	-	-	TRBV15	TRBJ2-1
TGTGCCAGCAGCTTGGGCGGCACCCAAGAGACCCAGTACTTC	CASSLGGTQETQYF	-	-	TRBV5-4	TRBJ2-5
TGTGCCAGCAGTTACATAACCCGGCCGGGTTCACCCCTCCACTTT	CASSYITRPGSPLHF	-	-	TRBV6-5	TRBJ1-6
TGTGCCACTTACGAAGGGGGCAACTATGGCTACACCTTC	CATYEGGNYGYTF	-	TRBD1	TRBV19	TRBJ1-2
TGTGCCAGCAGCTTTGGGGGGACAGGTTTGAACACTGAAGCTTTCTTT	CASSFGGTGLNTEAFF	once	TRBD1	TRBV5-8	TRBJ1-1
TGCGCCAGCAGCCAAGATCAAGGTGAAAAACTGTTTTTT	CASSQDQGEKLFF	-	-	TRBV4-3	TRBJ1-4
TGTGCCAGCAGCCGTGAAGGGAATGGCTACACCTTC	CASSREGNGYTF	-	-	TRBV11-1	TRBJ1-2
TGTGCCAGCCGCGACTGGGACTTCACAGATACGCAGTATTTT	CASRDWDFTDTQYF	-	-	TRBV7-9	TRBJ2-3
TGTGCCAGCAGCGCCCAATACAGGGGTGACTATGGCTACACCTTC	CASSAQYRGDYGYTF	-	TRBD1	TRBV9	TRBJ1-2
TGTGCCAGCTCACTTCAGGGCGGGCCCCAGCATTTT	CASSLQGGPQHF	-	-	TRBV18	TRBJ1-5